Reported below is one TCR beta chain. As originally analysed: Amplification of reference gene primers was used by the study to estimate nucleated cell counts. Sequencing used immunoSEQ multiplex PCR; TCRdb keeps in-frame clones, though not all of them. The V and J calls and clone size come from that table; D and trimming were worked out from the DNA. The table records hundreds of thousands of clones, approximately 83% of them present only once. This specimen comes from a study of blood T cell repertoires in COVID-19. Study overall: The study drew acute and convalescent COVID-19 samples from the United States, Italy and Spain. In each case, the material was cDNA or gDNA derived from T cells, B-cell-depleted T cells, or PBMCs.

This CDR3 spans 13 amino acids. Germline assignment: CDR1 KGHDR and CDR2 SFDVKD. Trimming removed 5 bases at V and 6 bases at J, with 11 bases between. The sequenced sample was peripheral blood. The sequence came from a woman aged 25 to 45 who had recovered from COVID-19. The rearrangement links TRBV24-1 to TRBJ2-3, with D possibly being TRBD1 (6 bases). In DNA, the CDR3 is TGTGCCACCAGTGGTTCAGGGGTGGATACGCAGTATTTT. Its translation is CATSGSGVDTQYF.